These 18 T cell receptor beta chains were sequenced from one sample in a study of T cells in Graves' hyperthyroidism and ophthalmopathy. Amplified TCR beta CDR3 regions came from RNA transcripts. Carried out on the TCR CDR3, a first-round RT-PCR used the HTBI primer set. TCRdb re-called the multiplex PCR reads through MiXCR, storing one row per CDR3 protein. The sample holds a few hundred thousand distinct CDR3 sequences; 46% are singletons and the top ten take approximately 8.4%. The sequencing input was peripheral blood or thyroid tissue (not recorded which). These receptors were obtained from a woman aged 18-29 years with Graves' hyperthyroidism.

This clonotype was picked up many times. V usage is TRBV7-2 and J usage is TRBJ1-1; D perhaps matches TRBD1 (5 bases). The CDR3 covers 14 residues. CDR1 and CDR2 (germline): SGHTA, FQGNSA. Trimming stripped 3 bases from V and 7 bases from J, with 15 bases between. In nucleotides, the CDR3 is TGTGCCAGCAGCTTCGGTGCAGGGAAGGGTGAAGCTTTCTTT. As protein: CASSFGAGKGEAFF.

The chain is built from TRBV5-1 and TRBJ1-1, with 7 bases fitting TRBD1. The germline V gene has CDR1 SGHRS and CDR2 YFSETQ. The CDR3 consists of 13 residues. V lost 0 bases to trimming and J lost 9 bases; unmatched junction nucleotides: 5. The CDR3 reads CASSLGTGEQAFF. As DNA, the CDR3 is TGCGCCAGCAGCTTGGGTACAGGGGAACAAGCTTTCTTT.

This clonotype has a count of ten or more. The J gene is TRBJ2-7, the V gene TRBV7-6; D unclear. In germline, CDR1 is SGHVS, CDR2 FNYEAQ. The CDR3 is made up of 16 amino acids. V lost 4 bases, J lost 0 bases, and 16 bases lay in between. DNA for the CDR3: TGTGCCAGCAGCTCCTCTTTATTGGGCAGCTCCTACGAGCAGTACTTC. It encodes CASSSSLLGSSYEQYF.

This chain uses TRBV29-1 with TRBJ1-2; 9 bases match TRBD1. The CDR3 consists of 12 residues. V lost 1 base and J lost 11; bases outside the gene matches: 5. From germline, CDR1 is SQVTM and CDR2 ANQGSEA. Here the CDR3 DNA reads TGCAGCGTTGAAGGGACAGGGGAGAGGTACACCTTC. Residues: CSVEGTGERYTF.

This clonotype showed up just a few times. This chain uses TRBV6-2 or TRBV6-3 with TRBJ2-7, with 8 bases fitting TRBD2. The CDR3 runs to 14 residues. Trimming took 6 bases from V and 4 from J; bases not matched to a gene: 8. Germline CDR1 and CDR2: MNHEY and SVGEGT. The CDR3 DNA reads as TGTGCCAGCAGGACAGCGGGAGTCATGTACGAGCAGTACTTC. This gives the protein CASRTAGVMYEQYF.

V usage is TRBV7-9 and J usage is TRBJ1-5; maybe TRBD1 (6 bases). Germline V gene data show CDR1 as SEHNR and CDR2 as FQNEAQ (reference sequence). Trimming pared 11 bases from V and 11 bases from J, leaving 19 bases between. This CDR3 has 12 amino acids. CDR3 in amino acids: CAWGGGGETQHF. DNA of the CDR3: TGTGCCTGGGGCGGGGGCGGAGAGACCCAGCATTTT.

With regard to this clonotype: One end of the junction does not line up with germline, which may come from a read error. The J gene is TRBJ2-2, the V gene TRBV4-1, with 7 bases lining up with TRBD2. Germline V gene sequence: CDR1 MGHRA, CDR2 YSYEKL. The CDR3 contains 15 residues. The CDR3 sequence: CASRVAGENTGELFF. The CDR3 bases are TGTGCCAGCAGGGTAGCGGGCGAGAACACCGGGGAGCTGTTTTTT.

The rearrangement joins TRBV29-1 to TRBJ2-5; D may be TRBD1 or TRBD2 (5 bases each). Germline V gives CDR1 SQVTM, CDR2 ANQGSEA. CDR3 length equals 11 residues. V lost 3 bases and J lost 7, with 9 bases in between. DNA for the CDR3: TGCAGCGTTGAGGGTGGGGGGACCCAGTACTTC. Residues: CSVEGGGTQYF.

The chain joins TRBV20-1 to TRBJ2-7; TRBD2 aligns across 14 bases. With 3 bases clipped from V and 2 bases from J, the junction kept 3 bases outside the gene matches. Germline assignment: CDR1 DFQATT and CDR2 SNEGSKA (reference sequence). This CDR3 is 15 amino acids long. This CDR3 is CSARGTSGGAYEQYF. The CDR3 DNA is TGCAGTGCTAGGGGGACTAGCGGGGGAGCCTACGAGCAGTACTTC.

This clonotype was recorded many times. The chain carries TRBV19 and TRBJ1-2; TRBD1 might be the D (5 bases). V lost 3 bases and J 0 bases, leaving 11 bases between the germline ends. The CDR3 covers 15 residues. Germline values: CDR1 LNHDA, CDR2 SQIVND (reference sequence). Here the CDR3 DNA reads TGTGCCAGTAGTATCTCACTGGGACCTAACTATGGCTACACCTTC. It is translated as CASSISLGPNYGYTF.

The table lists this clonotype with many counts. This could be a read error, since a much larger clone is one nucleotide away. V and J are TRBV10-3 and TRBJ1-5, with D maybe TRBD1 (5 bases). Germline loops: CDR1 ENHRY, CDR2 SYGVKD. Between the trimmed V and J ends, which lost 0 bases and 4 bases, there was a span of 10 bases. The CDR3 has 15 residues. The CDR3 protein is CAISESAGRNQPQHF. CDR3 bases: TGTGCCATCAGTGAGTCGGCAGGGAGGAATCAGCCCCAGCATTTT.

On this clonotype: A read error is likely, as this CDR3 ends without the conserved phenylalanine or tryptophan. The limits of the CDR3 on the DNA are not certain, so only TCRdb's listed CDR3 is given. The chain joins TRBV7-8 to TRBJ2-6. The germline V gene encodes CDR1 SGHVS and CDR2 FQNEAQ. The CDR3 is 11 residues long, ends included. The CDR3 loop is CASSFWRSGTS.

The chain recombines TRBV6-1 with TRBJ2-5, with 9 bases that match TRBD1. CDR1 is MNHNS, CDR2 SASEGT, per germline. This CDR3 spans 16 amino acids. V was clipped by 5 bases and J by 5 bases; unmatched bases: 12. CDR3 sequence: CASSYSEQGACETQYF. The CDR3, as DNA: TGTGCCAGCAGTTATTCCGAACAGGGGGCATGCGAGACCCAGTACTTC.

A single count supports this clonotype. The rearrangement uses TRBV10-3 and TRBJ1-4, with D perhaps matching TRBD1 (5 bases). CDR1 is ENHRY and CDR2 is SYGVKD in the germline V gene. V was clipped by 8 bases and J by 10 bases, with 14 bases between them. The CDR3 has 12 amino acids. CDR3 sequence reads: CAIAGGAGKLFF. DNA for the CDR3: TGTGCCATCGCCGGAGGGGCAGGAAAACTGTTTTTT.

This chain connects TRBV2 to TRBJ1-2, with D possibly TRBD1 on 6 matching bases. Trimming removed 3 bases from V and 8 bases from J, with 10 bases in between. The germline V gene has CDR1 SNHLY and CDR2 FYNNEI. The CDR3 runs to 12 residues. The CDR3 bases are TGTGCCAGCAGTGATGGGGGCCGGGGCTACACCTTC. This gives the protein CASSDGGRGYTF.

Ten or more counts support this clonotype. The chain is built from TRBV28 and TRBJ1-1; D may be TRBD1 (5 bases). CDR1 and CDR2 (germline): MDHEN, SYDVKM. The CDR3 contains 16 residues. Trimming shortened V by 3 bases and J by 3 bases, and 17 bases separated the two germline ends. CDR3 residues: CASSLGGIGTDTEAFF. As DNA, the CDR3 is TGTGCCAGCAGTTTGGGGGGTATTGGAACGGACACTGAAGCTTTCTTT.

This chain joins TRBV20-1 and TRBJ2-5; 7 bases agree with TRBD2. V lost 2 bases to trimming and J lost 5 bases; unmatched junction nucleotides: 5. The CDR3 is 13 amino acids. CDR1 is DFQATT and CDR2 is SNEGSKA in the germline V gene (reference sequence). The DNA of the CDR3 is TGCAGTGCTAGACGGCCCGGGGGGGAGACCCAGTACTTC. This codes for CSARRPGGETQYF.

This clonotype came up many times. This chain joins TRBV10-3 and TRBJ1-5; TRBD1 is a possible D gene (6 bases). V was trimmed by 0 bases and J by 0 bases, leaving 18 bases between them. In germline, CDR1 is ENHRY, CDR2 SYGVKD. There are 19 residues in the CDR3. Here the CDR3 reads CAISESQVGGAYSNQPQHF. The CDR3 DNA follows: TGTGCCATCAGTGAGTCGCAGGTGGGGGGGGCTTATAGCAATCAGCCCCAGCATTTT.